One and the same sample provided the 18 T cell receptor beta chains below, sequenced in a study of regulatory and conventional T cells in RAG deficiency. This table comes from immunoSEQ multiplex PCR, and its TCRdb copy is limited to in-frame clones, with some not included. This table holds 500 or so clones, under 85% found once. Genomic DNA came from blood regulatory T cells gated CD4+ CD25-high CD127-low. Sequenced input: Tregs sorted from blood. The receptors were sampled from a human donor with RAG deficiency presenting as severe combined immunodeficiency.

This clone was picked up a small number of times. The chain combines TRBV9 with TRBJ1-6; D is unresolved. Germline lookup yields CDR1 SGDLS and CDR2 YYNGEE. The CDR3 totals 15 residues. V was trimmed by 0 bases and J by 6 bases, leaving 10 bases between them. The CDR3 region has the DNA TGTGCCAGCAGCGTAGATCTGGTTCGTAATTCACCCCTCCACTTT. This sequence encodes CASSVDLVRNSPLHF.

This chain links TRBV5-2 with TRBJ1-2; the D call TRBD1 from the table was never checked on the DNA. TRBV5-2 counts as a pseudogene. The CDR3 has 17 amino acids. CDR3 residues: CASKTYREYRKTYGYTF. The CDR3 DNA reads as TGTGCCAGCAAAACTTACAGAGAGTACCGAAAGACCTATGGCTACACCTTC.

This clone was seen just once. The chain combines TRBV7-2 with TRBJ2-7, with D perhaps matching TRBD1 or TRBD2 (6 bases each). This CDR3 has 13 amino acids. V dropped 1 base and J dropped 6 bases, with 10 bases sitting between them. Germline V lookup: CDR1 SGHTA, CDR2 FQGNSA. The DNA for the CDR3 is TGTGCCAGCAGCTTAGTGGGGGGCGCCGAGCAGTACTTC. Translation: CASSLVGGAEQYF.

V is TRBV7-9 and J is TRBJ2-2, with D unclear. Trimming took off 2 bases at V and 0 bases at J, with 4 bases between the two ends. Germline-derived CDR1 and CDR2 are SEHNR and FQNEAQ (reference sequence). The CDR3 length is 14 residues. CDR3 DNA sequence: TGTGCCAGCAGCTTACTAGCGAACACCGGGGAGCTGTTTTTT. Translation gives CASSLLANTGELFF.

This clone is a singleton in its sample. The junction and the germline gene differ at one end; a read error may be behind it. The gene calls are TRBV11-1 and TRBJ2-3, with 11 bases aligning to TRBD2. From germline, CDR1 is SGHAT and CDR2 FQDESV (reference sequence). CDR3 length equals 16 residues. The CDR3 DNA reads TGTGCCAGCAGCTCTCGGACTAGCGGGTTCGGAGATACGCGGTATTTT. It is translated as CASSSRTSGFGDTRYF.

The chain joins TRBV27 to TRBJ2-5; the D is unclear. This CDR3 comprises 12 residues. V was clipped by 0 bases and J by 5 bases, with 4 bases between them. CDR1 MNHEY and CDR2 SMNVEV come from the germline V gene (reference sequence). The chain's CDR3 is CASSLSGETQYF. CDR3 coding DNA: TGTGCCAGCAGTTTATCCGGGGAGACCCAGTACTTC.

The rearrangement links TRBV10-1 to TRBJ1-2; D unclear. Germline CDR1 is WNHNN and CDR2 is SYGVQD (reference sequence). This CDR3 is 17 amino acids long. Trimming took off 5 bases at V and 4 bases at J, with 23 bases between the two ends. The CDR3 coding sequence is TGCGCCAGCAGTCAGGTGGGAGGATCGCGAAAGACCTATGGCTACACCTTC. Protein: CASSQVGGSRKTYGYTF.

The chain couples TRBV28 to TRBJ1-2; D unresolved. Germline V gene sequence: CDR1 MDHEN, CDR2 SYDVKM. The CDR3 extends over 15 amino acids. V gave up 5 bases and J gave up 2 bases, with 15 bases separating them. Here the CDR3 reads CASSPIRTVNYGYTF. The CDR3 bases are TGTGCCAGCAGTCCGATCCGGACGGTGAACTATGGCTACACCTTC.

V usage is TRBV19 and J usage is TRBJ2-5; 10 nucleotides agree with TRBD2. The germline gives CDR1 LNHDA, CDR2 SQIVND (reference sequence). V dropped 5 bases and J dropped 3; count of bases not matched to a gene: 3. This CDR3 is 14 amino acids long. DNA for the CDR3: TGTGCCAGTAGTTGGACTAGCGGAAAAGAGACCCAGTACTTC. This sequence encodes CASSWTSGKETQYF.

The chain couples TRBV25-1 to TRBJ1-2; D gene ambiguous. This CDR3 has 17 residues. In germline, CDR1 is MGHDK, CDR2 SYGVNS. V was trimmed by 4 bases and J by 4 bases, leaving 22 bases between them. The CDR3 bases are TGTGCCAGCAGTGGTTTTATAAAACTGGGAAAGACCTATGGCTACACCTTC. Protein: CASSGFIKLGKTYGYTF.

The rearrangement links TRBV13 to TRBJ1-2; D is unresolved. CDR1 and CDR2 (germline): PRHDT, FYEKMQ (reference sequence). Deletions cut 6 bases from V and 0 bases from J, with 8 bases between. CDR3 length equals 13 residues. The CDR3 reads CASRRRANYGYTF. The DNA for the CDR3 is TGTGCCAGCAGGCGGCGGGCTAACTATGGCTACACCTTC. The variable domain in full, completed from reference TRBV13 and TRBJ1-2, reads AAGVIQSPRHLIKEKRETATLKCYPIPRHDTVYWYQQGPGQDPQFLISFYEKMQSDKGSIPDRFSAQQFSDYHSELNMSSLELGDSALYFCASRRRANYGYTFGSGTRLTVV.

The gene calls are TRBV5-1 and TRBJ1-3; the D is unclear. Per the germline V gene, CDR1 is SGHRS and CDR2 is YFSETQ. The V end lost 4 bases, the J end lost 3 bases, and 14 bases lay between the germline ends. This CDR3 comprises 15 residues. In nucleotides, the CDR3 is TGCGCCAGCAGCATCACGGGGTTCAGTGGAAACACCATATATTTT. It is translated as CASSITGFSGNTIYF.

The chain joins TRBV18 to TRBJ1-3; D is unclear. Trimming removed 4 bases at V and 0 bases at J, with 22 bases between. The length of the CDR3 is 19 residues. Germline V gives CDR1 KGHSH, CDR2 LQKENI. Here the CDR3 reads CASSLRPLNTLYSGNTIYF. In DNA form, the CDR3 reads TGTGCCAGCTCACTCCGACCGCTAAACACCCTCTACTCTGGAAACACCATATATTTT.

The V and J genes are TRBV6-6 and TRBJ1-3; possibly TRBD1 for D (6 bases). With 2 bases removed from V and 4 bases from J, the gap between germline ends came to 9 bases. Germline-derived CDR1 and CDR2 are MNHNY and SVGAGI (reference sequence). The CDR3 runs 14 residues. DNA for the CDR3: TGTGCCAGCAGTTACGGACAGCCAGGAAACACCATATATTTT. Protein: CASSYGQPGNTIYF.

The gene calls are TRBV28 and TRBJ2-7, with TRBD2 matching 7 bases. Trimming cost V 5 bases and J 0 bases; bases outside gene matches: 7. In germline, CDR1 is MDHEN, CDR2 SYDVKM. This CDR3 has 15 amino acids. CDR3 nucleotide sequence: TGTGCCAGCAGTAGAGTGGCGGGAGTCTCCTACGAGCAGTACTTC. Translation gives CASSRVAGVSYEQYF. Using reference TRBV28 and TRBJ2-7 for the parts outside the CDR3, the full variable domain is DVKVTQSSRYLVKRTGEKVFLECVQDMDHENMFWYRQDPGLGLRLIYFSYDVKMKEKGDIPEGYSVSREKKERFSLILESASTNQTSMYLCASSRVAGVSYEQYFGPGTRLTVT.

The chain has TRBV7-1 and TRBJ2-6, with unresolved D. TRBV7-1 is filed as an ORF, its function uncertain. This CDR3 is 18 amino acids long. V shed 4 bases and J shed 5 bases, with 21 bases lying between them. The CDR3: CASSCRHHEQSRANVLTF. CDR3 sequence (DNA): TGTGCCAGCAGCTGCCGCCATCACGAGCAAAGTCGGGCCAACGTCCTGACTTTC.

V usage is TRBV6-5 and J usage is TRBJ2-5, with 10 bases identical to TRBD2. The CDR3 contains 13 residues. The germline CDR1 and CDR2 sequences are MNHEY and SVGAGI. Trimming cost V 6 bases and J 2 bases; bases outside gene matches: 0. The CDR3 region has the DNA TGTGCCAGCAGACTAGCGGGGCAAGAGACCCAGTACTTC. This translates into CASRLAGQETQYF.

This chain joins TRBV10-1 and TRBJ2-1; the match to TRBD2 covers 7 bases. V lost 6 bases to trimming and J lost 8 bases; unmatched junction nucleotides: 13. The CDR3 totals 15 residues. Germline-derived CDR1 and CDR2 are WNHNN and SYGVQD (reference sequence). CDR3 nucleotide sequence: TGCGCCAGCAGCGATAGCGGGCCCCGCTTGGATGAGCAGTTCTTC. Translation gives CASSDSGPRLDEQFF.